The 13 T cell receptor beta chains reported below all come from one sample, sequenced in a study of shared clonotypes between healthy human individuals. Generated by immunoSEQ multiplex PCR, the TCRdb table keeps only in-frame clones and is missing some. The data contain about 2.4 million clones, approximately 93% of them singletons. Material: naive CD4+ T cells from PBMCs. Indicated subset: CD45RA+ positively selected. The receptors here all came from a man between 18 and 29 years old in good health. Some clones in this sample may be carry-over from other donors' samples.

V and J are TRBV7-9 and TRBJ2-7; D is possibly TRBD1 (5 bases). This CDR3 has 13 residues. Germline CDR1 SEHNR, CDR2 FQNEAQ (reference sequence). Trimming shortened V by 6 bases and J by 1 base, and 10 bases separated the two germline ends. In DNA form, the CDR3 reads TGTGCCAGCAGTCAGGACAAATCCTACGAGCAGTACTTC. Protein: CASSQDKSYEQYF.

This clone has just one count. This CDR3 is CASSLARLSGRPGETQYF. The CDR3 nucleotides are TGTGCCAGCAGCTTAGCGCGGCTGTCCGGACGACCGGGGGAGACCCAGTACTTC. The chain has TRBV7-8 and TRBJ2-5, with D possibly TRBD2 on 5 matching bases. Germline lookup yields CDR1 SGHVS and CDR2 FQNEAQ. The CDR3 loop spans 18 amino acids. The germline V and J ends were trimmed by 0 bases and 5 bases, with 22 bases remaining between them.

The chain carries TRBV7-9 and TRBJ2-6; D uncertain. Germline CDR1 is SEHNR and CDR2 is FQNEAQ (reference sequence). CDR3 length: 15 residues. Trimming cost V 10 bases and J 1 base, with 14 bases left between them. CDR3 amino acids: CATSGSESGANVLTF. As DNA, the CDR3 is TGTGCCACCTCGGGTAGTGAATCTGGGGCCAACGTCCTGACTTTC.

Here the CDR3 reads CASSDGYPRNSGRELFF. The CDR3 DNA reads TGTGCCAGCAGTGATGGTTACCCGAGGAACTCGGGCCGGGAGCTGTTTTTT. The genes are TRBV2 and TRBJ2-2; D uncertain. The germline V gene encodes CDR1 SNHLY and CDR2 FYNNEI. V gave up 3 bases and J gave up 9 bases, with 23 bases separating them. The CDR3 length is 17 residues.

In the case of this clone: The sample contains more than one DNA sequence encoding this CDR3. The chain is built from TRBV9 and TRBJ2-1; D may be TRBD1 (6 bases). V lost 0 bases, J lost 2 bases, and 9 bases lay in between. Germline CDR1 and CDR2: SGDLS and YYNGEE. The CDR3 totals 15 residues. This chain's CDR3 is CASSVEGDTYNEQFF. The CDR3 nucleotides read TGTGCCAGCAGCGTAGAGGGGGACACCTACAATGAGCAGTTCTTC.

The CDR3 sequence: CASYKGKGGIGPRYYEQYF. CDR3 nucleotide sequence: TGTGCCAGCTATAAGGGAAAGGGGGGTATTGGGCCCCGCTACTACGAGCAGTACTTC. The chain employs TRBV11-2 and TRBJ2-7, with D tentatively TRBD1 or TRBD2 (6 bases each). V was pared by 8 bases and J by 3 bases, with 32 bases between. Germline assignment: CDR1 SGHAT and CDR2 FQNNGV. This CDR3 is built from 19 residues.

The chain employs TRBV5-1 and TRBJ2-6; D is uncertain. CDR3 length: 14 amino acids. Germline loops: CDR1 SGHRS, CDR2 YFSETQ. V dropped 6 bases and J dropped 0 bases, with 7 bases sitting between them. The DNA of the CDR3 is TGCGCCAGCATGGTCGGCTCTGGGGCCAACGTCCTGACTTTC. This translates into CASMVGSGANVLTF. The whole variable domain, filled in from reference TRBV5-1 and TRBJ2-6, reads KAGVTQTPRYLIKTRGQQVTLSCSPISGHRSVSWYQQTPGQGLQFLFEYFSETQRNKGNFPGRFSGRQFSNSRSEMNVSTLELGDSALYLCASMVGSGANVLTFGAGSRLTVL.

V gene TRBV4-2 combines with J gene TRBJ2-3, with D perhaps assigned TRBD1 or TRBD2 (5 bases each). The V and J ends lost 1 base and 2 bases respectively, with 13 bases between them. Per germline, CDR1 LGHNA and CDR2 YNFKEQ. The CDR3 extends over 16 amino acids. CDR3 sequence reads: CASSQVLGADTDTQYF. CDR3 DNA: TGTGCCAGCAGCCAAGTACTAGGGGCCGACACAGATACGCAGTATTTT.

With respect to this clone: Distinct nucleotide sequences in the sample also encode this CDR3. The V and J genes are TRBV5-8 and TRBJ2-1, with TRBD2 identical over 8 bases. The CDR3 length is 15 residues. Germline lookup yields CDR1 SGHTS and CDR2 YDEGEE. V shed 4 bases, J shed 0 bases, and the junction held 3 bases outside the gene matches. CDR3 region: CASSLRGGSYNEQFF. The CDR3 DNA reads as TGTGCCAGCAGCCTACGGGGGGGCTCCTACAATGAGCAGTTCTTC.

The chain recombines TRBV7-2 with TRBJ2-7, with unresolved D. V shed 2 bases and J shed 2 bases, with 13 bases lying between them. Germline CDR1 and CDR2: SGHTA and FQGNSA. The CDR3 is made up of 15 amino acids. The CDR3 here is CASSLSPYSTYEQYF. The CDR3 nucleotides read TGTGCCAGCAGCTTATCTCCCTATTCCACCTACGAGCAGTACTTC.

The CDR3 DNA reads TGTGTCGTGAGGGCAGGGGGGTACGAGCAGTACTTC. Translated: CVVRAGGYEQYF. The chain joins TRBV6-1 to TRBJ2-7, with D perhaps matching TRBD1 (7 bases). This CDR3 region has 12 residues. CDR1 and CDR2 from the germline V gene are MNHNS and SASEGT.

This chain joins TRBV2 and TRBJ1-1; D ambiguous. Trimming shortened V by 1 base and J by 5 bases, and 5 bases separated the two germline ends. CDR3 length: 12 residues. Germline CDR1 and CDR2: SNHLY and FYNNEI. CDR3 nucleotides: TGTGCCAGCAGTGAAGATAGAACTGAAGCTTTCTTT. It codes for CASSEDRTEAFF.

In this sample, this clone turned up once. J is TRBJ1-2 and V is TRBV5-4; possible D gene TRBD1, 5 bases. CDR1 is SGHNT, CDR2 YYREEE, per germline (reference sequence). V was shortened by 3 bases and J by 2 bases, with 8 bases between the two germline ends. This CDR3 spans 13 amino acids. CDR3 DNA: TGTGCCAGCAGCTGGGACGCAAACTATGGCTACACCTTC. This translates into CASSWDANYGYTF.